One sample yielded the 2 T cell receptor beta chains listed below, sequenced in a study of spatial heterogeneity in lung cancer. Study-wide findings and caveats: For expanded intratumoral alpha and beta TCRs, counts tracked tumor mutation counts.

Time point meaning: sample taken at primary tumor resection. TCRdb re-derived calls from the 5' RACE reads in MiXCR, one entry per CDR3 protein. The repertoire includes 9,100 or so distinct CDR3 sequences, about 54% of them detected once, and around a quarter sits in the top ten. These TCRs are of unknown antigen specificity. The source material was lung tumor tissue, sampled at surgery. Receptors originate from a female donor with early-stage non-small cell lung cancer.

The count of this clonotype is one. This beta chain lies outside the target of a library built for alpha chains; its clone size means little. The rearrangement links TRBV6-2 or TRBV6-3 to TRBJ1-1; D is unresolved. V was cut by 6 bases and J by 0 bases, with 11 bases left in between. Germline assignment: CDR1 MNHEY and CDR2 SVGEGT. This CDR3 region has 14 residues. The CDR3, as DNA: TGTGCCAGCAGCCTAACCTACATGAACACTGAAGCTTTCTTT. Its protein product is CASSLTYMNTEAFF.

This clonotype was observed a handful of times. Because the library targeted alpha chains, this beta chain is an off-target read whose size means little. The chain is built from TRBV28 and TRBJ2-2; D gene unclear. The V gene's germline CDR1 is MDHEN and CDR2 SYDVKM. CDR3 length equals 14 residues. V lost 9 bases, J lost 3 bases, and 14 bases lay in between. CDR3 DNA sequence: TGTGCCAGGGAGCCGACTTGGGACACCGGGGAGCTGTTTTTT. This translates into CAREPTWDTGELFF.